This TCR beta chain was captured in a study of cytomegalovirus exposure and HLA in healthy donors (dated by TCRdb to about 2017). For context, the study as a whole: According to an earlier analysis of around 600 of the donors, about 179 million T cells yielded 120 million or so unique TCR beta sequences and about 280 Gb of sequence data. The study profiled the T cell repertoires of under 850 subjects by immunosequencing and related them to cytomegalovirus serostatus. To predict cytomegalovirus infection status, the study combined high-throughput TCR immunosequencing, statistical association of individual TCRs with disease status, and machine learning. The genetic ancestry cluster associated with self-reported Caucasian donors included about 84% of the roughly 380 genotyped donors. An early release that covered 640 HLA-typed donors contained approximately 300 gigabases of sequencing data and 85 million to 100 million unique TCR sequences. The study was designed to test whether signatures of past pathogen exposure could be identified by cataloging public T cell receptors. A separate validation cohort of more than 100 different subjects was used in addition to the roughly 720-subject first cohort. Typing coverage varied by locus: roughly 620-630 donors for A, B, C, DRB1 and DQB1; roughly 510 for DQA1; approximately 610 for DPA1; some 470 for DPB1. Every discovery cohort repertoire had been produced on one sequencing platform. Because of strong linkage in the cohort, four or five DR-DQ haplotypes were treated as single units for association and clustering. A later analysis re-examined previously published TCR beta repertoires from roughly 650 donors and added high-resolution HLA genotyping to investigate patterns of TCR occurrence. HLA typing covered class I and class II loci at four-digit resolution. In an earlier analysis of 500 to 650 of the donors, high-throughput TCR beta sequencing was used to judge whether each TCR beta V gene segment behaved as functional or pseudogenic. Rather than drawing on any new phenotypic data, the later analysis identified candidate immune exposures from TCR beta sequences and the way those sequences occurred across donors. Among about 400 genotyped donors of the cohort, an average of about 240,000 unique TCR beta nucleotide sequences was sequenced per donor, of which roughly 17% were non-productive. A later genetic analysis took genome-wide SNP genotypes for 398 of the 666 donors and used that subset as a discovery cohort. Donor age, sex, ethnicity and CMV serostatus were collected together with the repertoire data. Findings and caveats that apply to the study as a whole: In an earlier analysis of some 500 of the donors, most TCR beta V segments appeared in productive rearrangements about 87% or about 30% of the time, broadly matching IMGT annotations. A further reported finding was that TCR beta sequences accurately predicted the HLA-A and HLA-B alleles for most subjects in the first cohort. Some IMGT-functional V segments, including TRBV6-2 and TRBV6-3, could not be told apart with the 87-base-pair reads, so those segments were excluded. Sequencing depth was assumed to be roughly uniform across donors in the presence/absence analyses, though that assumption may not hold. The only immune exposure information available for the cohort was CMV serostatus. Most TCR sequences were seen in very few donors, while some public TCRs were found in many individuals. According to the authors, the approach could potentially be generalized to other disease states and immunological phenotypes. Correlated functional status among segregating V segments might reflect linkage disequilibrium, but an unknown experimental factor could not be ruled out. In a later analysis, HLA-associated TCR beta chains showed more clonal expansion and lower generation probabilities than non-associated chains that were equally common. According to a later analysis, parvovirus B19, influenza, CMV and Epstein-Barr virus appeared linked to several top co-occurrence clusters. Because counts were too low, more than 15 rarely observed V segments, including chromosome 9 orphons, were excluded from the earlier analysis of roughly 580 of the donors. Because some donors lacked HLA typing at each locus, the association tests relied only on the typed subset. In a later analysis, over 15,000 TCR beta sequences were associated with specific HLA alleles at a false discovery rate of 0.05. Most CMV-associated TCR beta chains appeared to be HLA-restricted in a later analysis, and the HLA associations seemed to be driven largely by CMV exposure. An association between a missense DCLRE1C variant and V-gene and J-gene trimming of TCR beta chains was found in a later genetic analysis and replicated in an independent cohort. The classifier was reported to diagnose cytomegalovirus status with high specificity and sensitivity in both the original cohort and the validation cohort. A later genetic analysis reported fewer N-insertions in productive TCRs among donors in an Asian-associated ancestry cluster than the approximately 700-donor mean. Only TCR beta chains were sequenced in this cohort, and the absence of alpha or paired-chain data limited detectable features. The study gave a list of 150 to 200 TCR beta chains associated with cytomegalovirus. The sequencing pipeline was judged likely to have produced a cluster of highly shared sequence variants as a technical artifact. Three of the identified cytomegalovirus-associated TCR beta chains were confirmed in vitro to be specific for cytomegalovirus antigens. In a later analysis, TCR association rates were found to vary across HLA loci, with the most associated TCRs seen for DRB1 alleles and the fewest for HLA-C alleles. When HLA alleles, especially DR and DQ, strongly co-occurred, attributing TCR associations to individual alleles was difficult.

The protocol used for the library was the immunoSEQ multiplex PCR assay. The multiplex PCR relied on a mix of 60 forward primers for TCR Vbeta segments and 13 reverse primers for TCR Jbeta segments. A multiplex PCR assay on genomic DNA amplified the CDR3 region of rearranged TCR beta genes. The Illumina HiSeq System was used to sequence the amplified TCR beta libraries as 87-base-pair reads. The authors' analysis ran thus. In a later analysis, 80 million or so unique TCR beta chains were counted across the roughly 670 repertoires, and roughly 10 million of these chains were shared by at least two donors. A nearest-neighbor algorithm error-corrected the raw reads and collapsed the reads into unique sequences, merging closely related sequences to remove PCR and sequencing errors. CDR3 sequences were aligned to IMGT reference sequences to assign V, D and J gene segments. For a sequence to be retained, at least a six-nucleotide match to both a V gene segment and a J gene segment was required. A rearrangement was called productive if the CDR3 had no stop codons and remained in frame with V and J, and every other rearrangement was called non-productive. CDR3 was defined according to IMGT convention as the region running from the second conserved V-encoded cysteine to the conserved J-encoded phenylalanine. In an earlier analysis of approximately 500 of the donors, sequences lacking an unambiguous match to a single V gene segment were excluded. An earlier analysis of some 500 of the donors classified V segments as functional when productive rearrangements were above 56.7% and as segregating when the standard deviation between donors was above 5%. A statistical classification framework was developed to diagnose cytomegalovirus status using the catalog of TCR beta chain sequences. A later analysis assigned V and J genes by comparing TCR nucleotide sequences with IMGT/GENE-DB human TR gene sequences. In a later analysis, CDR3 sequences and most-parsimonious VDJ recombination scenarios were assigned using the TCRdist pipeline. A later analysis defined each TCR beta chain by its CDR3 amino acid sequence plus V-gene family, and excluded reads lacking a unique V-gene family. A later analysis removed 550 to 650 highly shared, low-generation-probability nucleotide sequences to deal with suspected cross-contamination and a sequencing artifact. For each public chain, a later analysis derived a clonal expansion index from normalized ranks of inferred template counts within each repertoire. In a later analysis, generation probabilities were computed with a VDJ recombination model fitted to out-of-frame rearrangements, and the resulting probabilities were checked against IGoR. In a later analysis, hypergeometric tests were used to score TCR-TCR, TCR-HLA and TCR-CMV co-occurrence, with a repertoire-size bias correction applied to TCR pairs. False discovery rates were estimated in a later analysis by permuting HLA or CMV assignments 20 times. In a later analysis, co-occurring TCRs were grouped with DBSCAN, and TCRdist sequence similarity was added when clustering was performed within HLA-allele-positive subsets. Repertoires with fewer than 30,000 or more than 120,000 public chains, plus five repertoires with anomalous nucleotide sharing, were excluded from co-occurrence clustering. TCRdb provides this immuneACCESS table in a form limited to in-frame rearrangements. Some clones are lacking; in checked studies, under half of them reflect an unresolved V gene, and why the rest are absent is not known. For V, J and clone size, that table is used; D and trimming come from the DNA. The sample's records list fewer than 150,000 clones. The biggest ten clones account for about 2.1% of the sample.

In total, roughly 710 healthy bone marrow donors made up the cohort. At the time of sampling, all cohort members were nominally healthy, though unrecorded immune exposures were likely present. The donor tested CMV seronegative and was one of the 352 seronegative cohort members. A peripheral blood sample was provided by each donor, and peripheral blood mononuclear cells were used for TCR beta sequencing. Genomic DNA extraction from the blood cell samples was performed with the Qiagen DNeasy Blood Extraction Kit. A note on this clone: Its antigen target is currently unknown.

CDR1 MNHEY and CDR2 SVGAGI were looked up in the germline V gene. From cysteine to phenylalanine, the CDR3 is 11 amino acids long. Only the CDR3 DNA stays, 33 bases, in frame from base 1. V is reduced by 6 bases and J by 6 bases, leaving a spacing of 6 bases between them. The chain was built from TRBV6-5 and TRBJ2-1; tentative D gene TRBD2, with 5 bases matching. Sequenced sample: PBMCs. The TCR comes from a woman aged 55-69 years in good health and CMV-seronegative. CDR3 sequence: CASRLGNEQFF. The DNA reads TGTGCCAGCAGACTAGGCAATGAGCAGTTCTTC.